This T cell receptor (beta chain) is drawn from a study of blood T cell repertoires in COVID-19. Study-level background: COVID-19 samples, acute and convalescent, were from the United States, Italy and Spain.

Assignments of participants to cohorts depended upon their own reported clinical history. V lost 0 bases, J lost 2 bases, and 14 bases lay in between. This CDR3 region has 16 residues. Germline V gene sequence: CDR1 GTSNPN, CDR2 SVGIG (reference sequence). Method: immunoSEQ multiplex PCR; TCRdb's copy keeps in-frame clones and lacks some. The table lists approximately 260,000 clones, around 88% of them singletons, with more than 0.95% in the top ten. This chain links TRBV30 with TRBJ1-5; tentative D call: TRBD1 (5 bases). The sequence derives from a woman aged 40 to 55 with acute COVID-19. The sequenced sample was PBMCs or T cells enriched from blood (not recorded which). The CDR3 DNA reads TGTGCCTGGAGTGTGCGGGGCATTTGGGGCAATCAGCCCCAGCATTTT. Amino acid sequence: CAWSVRGIWGNQPQHF.